This is a list of T cell receptor beta chains from one sample in a study of control samples from healthy donors and cancer patients. The protocol was immunoSEQ multiplex PCR, while the TCRdb copy is restricted to in-frame clones and leaves out a portion. The sample shows about 160,000 clones, 92% of them seen only once. Sequencing used blood. Receptor source: a woman aged 30 to 39 in good health. Both conserved end residues are part of each CDR3. D genes are given only for firm matches. A clone size is listed for some rows: how often the clone was seen (once, few, many), or a class if it is expanded.

D: TRBD1; size: .; J: TRBJ2-1; V: TRBV14; DNA: TGTGCCAGCAGCCAATACAGGGGGAATGAGCAGTTCTTC; CDR3: CASSQYRGNEQFF
D: .; size: .; J: TRBJ1-2; V: TRBV2; DNA: TGTGCCAGCGGATCGGGAGGAAACTATGGCTACACCTTC; CDR3: CASGSGGNYGYTF
D: TRBD1; size: .; J: TRBJ1-5; V: TRBV6-5; DNA: TGTGCCATCGTACCACCGGGACAGGGAAATCAGCCCCAGCATTTT; CDR3: CAIVPPGQGNQPQHF
D: TRBD2; size: once; J: TRBJ2-1; V: TRBV7-7; DNA: TGTGCCAGCAGCTTAGTAGCGGGAGGCTACAATGAGCAGTTCTTC; CDR3: CASSLVAGGYNEQFF
D: TRBD2; size: .; J: TRBJ2-5; V: TRBV5-1; DNA: TGCGCCAGCAGCTTGACGGCGGTACTAGCGGGAGCCCAAGAGACCCAGTACTTC; CDR3: CASSLTAVLAGAQETQYF
D: .; size: .; J: TRBJ1-2; V: TRBV3-1/TRBV3-2; DNA: TGTGCCAGCAGCCAAGCCGGGGCACGGGGCTACACCTTC; CDR3: CASSQAGARGYTF
D: TRBD2; size: .; J: TRBJ2-1; V: TRBV30; DNA: TGTGCCTGGGGAAATGGACTAGCGGGAGTCTACAATGAGCAGTTCTTC; CDR3: CAWGNGLAGVYNEQFF
D: .; size: .; J: TRBJ2-6; V: TRBV3-1/TRBV3-2; DNA: TGTGCCAGCAGCCGCCCCACACAGGGCTCTGGGGCCAACGTCCTGACTTTC; CDR3: CASSRPTQGSGANVLTF
D: TRBD2; size: few; J: TRBJ2-1; V: TRBV5-1; DNA: TGCGCCAGCAGAAACAGCCCTAGCGGGATTTACAATGAGCAGTTCTTC; CDR3: CASRNSPSGIYNEQFF
D: .; size: .; J: TRBJ2-7; V: TRBV6-6; DNA: TGTGCCAGCAGTTACTCTGGGGAGGCGGGCGAGCAGTACTTC; CDR3: CASSYSGEAGEQYF
D: .; size: .; J: TRBJ2-1; V: TRBV27; DNA: TGTGCCAGCAGTTTATCGATTGGCGGAACATCCTACAATGAGCAGTTCTTC; CDR3: CASSLSIGGTSYNEQFF
D: .; size: .; J: TRBJ2-2; V: TRBV28; DNA: TGTGCCAGCAGTCACGGGACGGAGGAATCCGGGGAGCTGTTTTTT; CDR3: CASSHGTEESGELFF
D: .; size: .; J: TRBJ2-2; V: TRBV6-4; DNA: TGTGCCAGCAGCCCCGGGACACGATCCACCGGGGAGCTGTTTTTT; CDR3: CASSPGTRSTGELFF
D: .; size: .; J: TRBJ1-2; V: TRBV19; DNA: TGTGCCAGTAGTATAGTGGGACCAGAGAGTCACTATGGCTACACCTTC; CDR3: CASSIVGPESHYGYTF
D: .; size: .; J: TRBJ1-4; V: TRBV12-3/TRBV12-4; DNA: TGTGCCAGCAGTATTGGTAGGGGAAAACTGTTTTTT; CDR3: CASSIGRGKLFF
D: .; size: .; J: TRBJ2-7; V: TRBV2; DNA: TGTGCCAGCGGGCTAGGACGGGGGGCCGACGAGCAGTACTTC; CDR3: CASGLGRGADEQYF
D: TRBD2; size: .; J: TRBJ2-1; V: TRBV7-2; DNA: TGTGCCAGCAGCTTAGCGCTAGCGGGATATGAGCAGTTCTTC; CDR3: CASSLALAGYEQFF
D: TRBD1; size: .; J: TRBJ2-7; V: TRBV9; DNA: TGTGCCAGCAGCGTAGGACAGGGGACCTACGAGCAGTACTTC; CDR3: CASSVGQGTYEQYF
D: TRBD2; size: .; J: TRBJ2-1; V: TRBV5-5; DNA: TGTGCCAGCAGCACCCCGGGGACTAGTAACAATGAGCAGTTCTTC; CDR3: CASSTPGTSNNEQFF
D: .; size: .; J: TRBJ1-3; V: TRBV7-2; DNA: TGTGCCAGCAGCTTAGTAGGGGCTGGAAACACCATATATTTT; CDR3: CASSLVGAGNTIYF
D: .; size: .; J: TRBJ2-7; V: TRBV9; DNA: TGTGCCAGCAGCGAGGGCTCGGGAGCCTACGAGCAGTACTTC; CDR3: CASSEGSGAYEQYF
D: TRBD2; size: .; J: TRBJ2-7; V: TRBV5-8; DNA: TGTGCCAGCAGCCTATTCCTGACTAGCAGATACGAGCAGTACTTC; CDR3: CASSLFLTSRYEQYF
D: .; size: .; J: TRBJ2-7; V: TRBV13; DNA: TGTGCCAGCAGCTTTTCCCAGAGTGGGTACGAGCAGTACTTC; CDR3: CASSFSQSGYEQYF
D: TRBD1; size: .; J: TRBJ2-7; V: TRBV4-1; DNA: TGCGCCAGCAGCCCTGGACAGGGGGCATGGGAGCAGTACTTC; CDR3: CASSPGQGAWEQYF
D: .; size: once; J: TRBJ1-1; V: TRBV28; DNA: TGTGCCAGCAGGCCCGTGGGGGGAGTGAACACTGAAGCTTTCTTT; CDR3: CASRPVGGVNTEAFF
D: TRBD1; size: .; J: TRBJ1-2; V: TRBV28; DNA: TGTGCCAGCAGTTTCCGGGACAGGAACTATGGCTACACCTTC; CDR3: CASSFRDRNYGYTF
D: .; size: once; J: TRBJ1-2; V: TRBV4-1; DNA: TGCGCCAGCAGCCAAGAACCAGGGGAGGGCTATGGCTACACCTTC; CDR3: CASSQEPGEGYGYTF